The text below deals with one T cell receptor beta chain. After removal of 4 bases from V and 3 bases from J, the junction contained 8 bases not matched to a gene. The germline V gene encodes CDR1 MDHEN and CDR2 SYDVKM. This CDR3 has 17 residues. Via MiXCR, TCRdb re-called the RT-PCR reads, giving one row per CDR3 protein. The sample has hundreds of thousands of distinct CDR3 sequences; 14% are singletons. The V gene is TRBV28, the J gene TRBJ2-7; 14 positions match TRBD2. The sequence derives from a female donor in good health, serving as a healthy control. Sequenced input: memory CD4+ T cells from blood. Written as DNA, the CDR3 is TGTGCCAGCAGTTCTTTCGGACTAGCGGGAGGCCTCTACGAGCAGTACTTC. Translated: CASSSFGLAGGLYEQYF.